This T cell receptor beta chain was identified during a study of response to subunit inactivated influenza vaccine (dated by TCRdb to 2017 to 2018). Regarding the complete study: Deep quantitative T cell receptor repertoire profiling was used in the study to track responses to a trivalent subunit inactivated influenza vaccine.

The library came from RT-PCR. Data came from an Illumina HiSeq 2500. The raw public reads went through TCRdb reprocessing: fastp at Q25, MiXCR clone calling, in-frame beta chains kept. Rows with one shared CDR3 protein collapse into an entry with the most common genes and DNA. The sample records about half a million distinct CDR3 sequences, approximately 24% of which are singletons. Around 1.8% of the sample comes from the top ten. Trimmed from V: 0 bases; trimmed from J: 5 bases; junction bases lacking a gene match: 1. Measured from the cysteine to the phenylalanine, the CDR3 is 13 residues long. Only the CDR3 DNA is retained, 39 bases long and in frame from the first base. CDR1 LGHNA and CDR2 YSLEER were looked up in the germline V gene. This clonotype appeared many times. Its antigen has not been determined. No much larger clone is present one base from it, and per-base qualities are unavailable. Study-wide conclusions, independent of this receptor: The authors proposed that each seasonal influenza vaccination may bring in only a limited number of new T cells.

This specimen was CD4+ T cells sorted from PBMCs, taken around 5 days after vaccination. The receptor was derived from a man in his fifties who received an inactivated influenza vaccine. Donor details come from another sample of the same person, matched by shared clones. The chain employs TRBV4-3 and TRBJ2-7, and TRBD1 aligns with 7 junction nucleotides. The DNA sequence follows: TGCGCCAGCAGCCAAGAGACAGGGAACGAGCAGTACTTC. Its translation is CASSQETGNEQYF.